This entry is about one TCR beta chain. Its target is not known. CDR3 length: 17 residues. CDR1 is SGHKS, CDR2 YYEKEE, per germline (reference sequence). Between the trimmed V and J ends, which lost 3 bases and 2 bases, there was a span of 18 bases. PCR was performed a second time for about 6 to 12 cycles using a sample-barcoded 5' primer and a J-beta primer mix. TCRdb itself ran the 5' RACE reads through MiXCR, one entry per CDR3 protein. The sample shows 1.8 million or so distinct CDR3 sequences, more than 35% of them seen only once. This record belongs to a study of blood T cells in healthy people across ages. General study results and limits: More naive CD4+ cells and higher diversity marked long-lived donors relative to aged donors.

The V gene is TRBV5-5, the J gene TRBJ2-1, with a possible D match to TRBD1 (6 bases). This TCR was sampled from a human donor in good health. Sequencing was done on a sample of blood. The CDR3 spells CASSWGNDAGAYNEQFF. The CDR3 DNA sequence: TGTGCCAGCAGCTGGGGCAATGATGCAGGGGCCTACAATGAGCAGTTCTTC. Variable domain in full (rest from reference TRBV5-5 and TRBJ2-1): DAGVTQSPTHLIKTRGQQVTLRCSPISGHKSVSWYQQVLGQGPQFIFQYYEKEERGRGNFPDRFSARQFPNYSSELNVNALLLGDSALYLCASSWGNDAGAYNEQFFGPGTRLTVL.